What follows describes a single T cell receptor (beta chain). The sample comes from a study of blood T cell repertoires in COVID-19. Study details: Acute and convalescent COVID-19 samples came from the United States, Italy and Spain. The cDNA or gDNA used as material had been derived from T cells, B-cell-depleted T cells, or PBMCs.

This CDR3 has 15 residues. After removal of 1 base from V and 3 bases from J, the junction contained 5 bases not matched to a gene. CDR1 is MNHNS, CDR2 SASEGT, per germline. Original data processing: Reference gene primer amplification gave estimated nucleated cell counts. The method was immunoSEQ multiplex PCR; TCRdb's version includes in-frame clones alone and lacks a portion of them. V, J and clone size derive from that table, while D and trimming were established from the DNA sequence. Seen here are about 85,000 clones, 90% observed once, and the top ten hold around 4.1%. This receptor was taken from a woman aged 80 or over with active or convalescent COVID-19. Specimen: peripheral blood. V gene TRBV6-1 combines with J gene TRBJ2-7, with 8 nucleotides matching TRBD2. CDR3 amino acids: CASSEGTSPHYEQYF. The CDR3 DNA sequence: TGTGCCAGCAGTGAAGGGACTAGCCCCCACTACGAGCAGTACTTC.